This T cell receptor (beta chain) was recovered during a study of blood T cell repertoires in COVID-19. Study at large: Samples of COVID-19 (acute and convalescent) were obtained from the United States, Italy and Spain. In each case, the material was cDNA or gDNA derived from T cells, B-cell-depleted T cells, or PBMCs.

In the original workflow: Amplification of reference gene primers provided the estimated nucleated cell counts. Using immunoSEQ multiplex PCR, the repertoire was profiled, and TCRdb retains in-frame clones only, with some absent. Clone size and the V and J calls come from that table; the DNA yielded D and trimming. The sample has more than 95,000 clones, roughly nine tenths seen once. Germline-derived CDR1 and CDR2 are SGHRS and YFSETQ. The V gene end was trimmed by 3 bases and the J gene end by 1 base; junction bases not matched to a gene: 7. CDR3 size: 16 residues. This chain links TRBV5-1 with TRBJ2-5, with 9 nucleotides matching TRBD2. The clonotype comes from a human donor in a cohort sampled during active COVID-19. Sample: peripheral blood. For the CDR3, the DNA is TGCGCCAGCAGCTGGCAAGCGGGGGGACTCCAAGAGACCCAGTACTTC. Protein sequence: CASSWQAGGLQETQYF.